Shown below are 30 T cell receptor beta chains from a single sample sequenced in a study of identical twins. TCRdb called the 5' RACE reads again in MiXCR, with one record for every CDR3 protein. Found here are hundreds of thousands of distinct CDR3 sequences, 18% of them singletons; the top ten hold 10% to 15%. These data were also reused for a study on T cells expressing NK-cell markers.

Sample: PBMCs. These receptors were obtained from a woman aged 18 to 35 in good health.

The genes are TRBV5-1 and TRBJ2-3; D unresolved. The length of the CDR3 is 12 residues. Trimming cost V 8 bases and J 1 base, with 8 bases left between them. Germline CDR1 and CDR2: SGHRS and YFSETQ. The CDR3 bases are TGCGCCAGTCGATGGGGCACAGATACGCAGTATTTT. Protein: CASRWGTDTQYF.

The chain has TRBV11-2 and TRBJ2-5; TRBD1 or TRBD2 may be the D gene (5 bases each). Germline CDR1 SGHAT, CDR2 FQNNGV. The CDR3 contains 15 residues. V was clipped by 5 bases and J by 0 bases, with 13 bases between them. In DNA form, the CDR3 reads TGTGCCAGCAGCCGAACCGGGACGTACCAAGAGACCCAGTACTTC. Encoded protein: CASSRTGTYQETQYF.

CDR3 protein: CASSLSPEDAQFF. For the CDR3, the DNA is TGTGCCAGCAGCTTGTCCCCCGAGGACGCGCAGTTCTTC. This sequence joins TRBV7-3 and TRBJ2-1; no clear D gene. This CDR3 comprises 13 residues. Trimming removed 3 bases from V and 12 bases from J, with 15 bases in between. Germline assignment: CDR1 SGHTA and CDR2 FQGTGA.

CDR3 protein: CASSSTGGFGYTF. In DNA, the CDR3 is TGTGCCAGCAGTAGTACAGGGGGTTTTGGCTACACCTTC. This sequence joins TRBV12-3 or TRBV12-4 and TRBJ1-2, with 8 positions matching TRBD1. The CDR3 length is 13 residues. With 5 bases clipped from V and 7 bases from J, the junction kept 6 bases outside the gene matches.

There are a few counts of this clonotype. The chain combines TRBV9 with TRBJ2-7; D might be TRBD2 (6 bases). The CDR3 is 15 residues long. The ends were cut back, 3 bases at V and 0 bases at J, with 13 bases in the middle. The germline gives CDR1 SGDLS, CDR2 YYNGEE. Here the CDR3 DNA reads TGTGCCAGCAGCGAGGGACTTACGAGCTCCTACGAGCAGTACTTC. Its translation is CASSEGLTSSYEQYF.

This clonotype was observed many times. The chain uses TRBV7-9 and TRBJ2-7; 8 bases are a match to TRBD1. The CDR3 is 16 amino acids. J gave up 4 bases and V 1 base, and 9 bases lay outside the gene matches. CDR1 and CDR2 (germline): SEHNR, FQNEAQ (reference sequence). The CDR3 DNA follows: TGTGCCAGCAGCTTAGTCCCGACAGGGGCGACTTACGAGCAGTACTTC. As protein: CASSLVPTGATYEQYF. The full variable domain, rest sourced from reference TRBV7-9 and TRBJ2-7, is DTGVSQNPRHKITKRGQNVTFRCDPISEHNRLYWYRQTLGQGPEFLTYFQNEAQLEKSRLLSDRFSAERPKGSFSTLEIQRTEQGDSAMYLCASSLVPTGATYEQYFGPGTRLTVT.

The V gene is TRBV6-1, the J gene TRBJ1-2; TRBD1 agrees at 8 bases. Germline values: CDR1 MNHNS, CDR2 SASEGT. The CDR3 loop spans 13 amino acids. The V segment lost 6 bases and the J segment 6 bases; nucleotides outside the gene matches: 6. The CDR3 spells CASSRGLWDGYTF. CDR3 bases: TGTGCCAGCAGCAGGGGGCTATGGGATGGCTACACCTTC.

CDR3 nucleotide sequence: TGCAGTGCTAGGCCCAGGGGGACTTCTGGGGCCAACGTCCTGACTTTC. Its translation is CSARPRGTSGANVLTF. The V call is TRBV20-1, the J call TRBJ2-6; weak D call: TRBD1 (7 bases). CDR1 DFQATT and CDR2 SNEGSKA come from the germline V gene (reference sequence). Deletions cut 3 bases from V and 1 base from J, with 13 bases between. The CDR3 has 16 amino acids.

In this sample, this clonotype turned up a few times. The CDR3: CSARNGVSNQPQHF. CDR3 DNA sequence: TGCAGTGCTAGGAACGGAGTTAGCAATCAGCCCCAGCATTTT. The rearrangement links TRBV20-1 to TRBJ1-5; D is ambiguous. This CDR3 has 14 amino acids. V lost 3 bases to trimming and J lost 0 bases, with 9 bases between them. Germline V gene lookup returns CDR1 DFQATT and CDR2 SNEGSKA (reference sequence).

The chain carries TRBV9 and TRBJ2-1, with 7 bases matching TRBD2. Looked up from germline, CDR1 is SGDLS and CDR2 is YYNGEE. J gave up 0 bases and V 0 bases, and 6 bases lay outside the gene matches. The CDR3 has 17 residues. CDR3 DNA: TGTGCCAGCAGCGTAGGGCCCCGCGGGAGCTCCTACAATGAGCAGTTCTTC. Residues: CASSVGPRGSSYNEQFF.

The chain couples TRBV4-2 to TRBJ2-2; D unresolved. The V and J ends lost 0 bases and 1 base respectively, with 9 bases between them. The CDR3 runs to 16 residues. Germline CDR1 is LGHNA and CDR2 is YNFKEQ. The CDR3 region has the DNA TGTGCCAGCAGCCAAGAAGCACAGCAGAACACCGGGGAGCTGTTTTTT. Encoded protein: CASSQEAQQNTGELFF.

The CDR3 reads CASSGRGVDGYTF. The DNA for the CDR3 is TGTGCCAGCAGTGGGAGGGGTGTTGATGGCTACACCTTC. The chain is built from TRBV12-3 or TRBV12-4 and TRBJ1-2; D is possibly TRBD1 (5 bases). The CDR3 contains 13 residues. The germline V and J ends were trimmed by 5 bases and 6 bases, with 13 bases remaining between them.

Only a few counts were recorded for this clonotype. The genes are TRBV12-3 or TRBV12-4 and TRBJ2-1; perhaps D is TRBD1 or TRBD2 (5 bases each). With 1 base removed from V and 3 bases from J, the gap between germline ends came to 16 bases. The CDR3 loop spans 17 amino acids. The DNA for the CDR3 is TGTGCCAGCAGTTTAGATCCGGGACGGGACCGCTACAATGAGCAGTTCTTC. As protein: CASSLDPGRDRYNEQFF.

V gene TRBV6-2 or TRBV6-3 combines with J gene TRBJ2-1; TRBD1 agrees at 8 bases. Germline CDR1 MNHEY, CDR2 SVGEGT. After removal of 3 bases from V and 6 bases from J, the junction contained 10 bases not matched to a gene. The CDR3 is 16 amino acids. DNA of the CDR3: TGTGCCAGCAGTTATAAACTCGGACAGGGTTTCAATGAGCAGTTCTTC. Residues: CASSYKLGQGFNEQFF.

The sample holds many counts of this clonotype. A read error may produce the germline difference seen at one junction end. The chain carries TRBV5-1 and TRBJ1-2; no definite D call. The CDR3 covers 12 residues. Per the germline V gene, CDR1 is SGHRS and CDR2 is YFSETQ. CDR3 bases: TGTGCCAGCAGTTTGGACGGCTATGGCTACACCTTC. It is translated as CASSLDGYGYTF.

This sequence joins TRBV7-2 and TRBJ1-4; TRBD1 aligns across 7 bases. J was trimmed by 8 bases and V by 8 bases; bases with no gene match: 5. The CDR3 sequence is 12 residues long. From germline, CDR1 is SGHTA and CDR2 FQGNSA. The CDR3 region has the DNA TGTGCCAGCGGCTACAGGGGCGAAAAACTGTTTTTT. Protein product: CASGYRGEKLFF.

This clonotype was seen more than once but under ten times. The chain recombines TRBV9 with TRBJ2-7, with D unresolved. Germline CDR1 is SGDLS and CDR2 is YYNGEE. CDR3 length: 14 amino acids. V was shortened by 0 bases and J by 2 bases, with 9 bases between the two germline ends. DNA for the CDR3: TGTGCCAGCAGCGTAGCGTCAGATGCCTACGAGCAGTACTTC. Translating it yields CASSVASDAYEQYF.

This clonotype was seen more than once but under ten times. The chain combines TRBV10-3 with TRBJ2-3; TRBD2 agrees at 7 bases. V shed 5 bases and J 2 bases; nucleotides not matched to a gene: 7. The germline V gene has CDR1 ENHRY and CDR2 SYGVKD. This CDR3 has 15 amino acids. CDR3 DNA: TGTGCCATCAGTTCCAGCGGGGTAGACACAGATACGCAGTATTTT. Its protein is CAISSSGVDTDTQYF.

The rearrangement joins TRBV27 to TRBJ2-3; the D is unclear. The germline gives CDR1 MNHEY, CDR2 SMNVEV (reference sequence). With 2 bases removed from V and 4 bases from J, the gap between germline ends came to 7 bases. This CDR3 is built from 13 residues. The CDR3, as DNA: TGTGCCAGCAGTTTACTTCTCGCAGATACGCAGTATTTT. Translation gives CASSLLLADTQYF.

This clonotype showed up just a few times. CDR3 region: CASSEAAGAAGYTF. In DNA, the CDR3 is TGTGCCAGCAGTGAAGCGGCAGGAGCTGCGGGCTACACCTTC. This chain links TRBV6-1 with TRBJ1-2; D not resolved. CDR1 MNHNS and CDR2 SASEGT come from the germline V gene. Trimming removed 0 bases at V and 8 bases at J, with 13 bases between. The CDR3 is made up of 14 amino acids.

This clonotype has a handful of counts. The gene calls are TRBV7-9 and TRBJ2-3; possible D gene TRBD1, 6 bases. The germline CDR1 and CDR2 sequences are SEHNR and FQNEAQ (reference sequence). The CDR3 runs 17 residues. Trimming stripped 5 bases from V and 2 bases from J, with 20 bases between. The CDR3 sequence: CASSPAPGTPHTDTQYF. In nucleotides, the CDR3 is TGTGCCAGCAGCCCCGCTCCTGGGACACCGCACACAGATACGCAGTATTTT.

The CDR3, as DNA: TGCAGCGTGGACACAGGGGAGGGATACGAGCAGTACTTC. Translating gives CSVDTGEGYEQYF. The chain links TRBV29-1 to TRBJ2-7, with D perhaps assigned TRBD1 or TRBD2 (7 bases each). V lost 6 bases and J 4 bases, leaving 16 bases between the germline ends. Germline loops: CDR1 SQVTM, CDR2 ANQGSEA. CDR3 size: 13 residues.

There are many counts of this clonotype. This sequence joins TRBV5-6 and TRBJ2-1; TRBD2 matches at 8 bases. Trimming removed 4 bases from V and 3 bases from J; junction bases left unmatched: 9. Germline values: CDR1 SGHDT, CDR2 YYEEEE. The CDR3 totals 16 residues. Here the CDR3 reads CASSLSGGAFYNEQFF. Written as DNA, the CDR3 is TGTGCCAGCAGCCTGAGCGGGGGAGCTTTCTACAATGAGCAGTTCTTC.

The chain uses TRBV20-1 and TRBJ1-1; possibly TRBD1 for D (5 bases). Deletions cut 1 base from V and 4 bases from J, with 16 bases between. The V gene's germline CDR1 is DFQATT and CDR2 SNEGSKA (reference sequence). The CDR3 sequence is 15 residues long. CDR3 sequence: CSARAPGAPGTEAFF. The CDR3 DNA follows: TGCAGTGCTAGAGCTCCCGGGGCCCCGGGCACTGAAGCTTTCTTT.

The chain is built from TRBV9 and TRBJ2-3; a weak D match, TRBD2 (6 bases). V lost 3 bases and J 0 bases, leaving 11 bases between the germline ends. Germline V gene lookup returns CDR1 SGDLS and CDR2 YYNGEE. This CDR3 region has 15 residues. The CDR3 reads CASSAWGVSTDTQYF. In nucleotides, the CDR3 is TGTGCCAGCAGCGCCTGGGGGGTTAGCACAGATACGCAGTATTTT.

This clonotype has more than one count but fewer than ten. The chain employs TRBV30 and TRBJ1-2; D might be TRBD1 (5 bases). V lost 2 bases to trimming and J lost 2 bases, with 9 bases between them. Germline loops: CDR1 GTSNPN, CDR2 SVGIG (reference sequence). This CDR3 has 13 amino acids. The CDR3 coding sequence is TGTGCCTGGAGTAGACAGCCCAACTATGGCTACACCTTC. Protein: CAWSRQPNYGYTF.

This chain connects TRBV20-1 to TRBJ2-2; weak D call: TRBD1 (6 bases). Germline assignment: CDR1 DFQATT and CDR2 SNEGSKA (reference sequence). The CDR3 covers 14 residues. Deletions cut 0 bases from V and 5 bases from J, with 10 bases between. The CDR3 is CSARDRGMTGELFF. CDR3 coding DNA: TGCAGTGCTAGAGATAGGGGGATGACCGGGGAGCTGTTTTTT.

The rearrangement links TRBV27 to TRBJ2-1; a weak D match, TRBD2 (5 bases). In germline, CDR1 is MNHEY, CDR2 SMNVEV (reference sequence). The ends were cut back, 7 bases at V and 3 bases at J, with 16 bases in the middle. The CDR3 length is 15 residues. The CDR3 DNA reads TGTGCCAGCACCCGTGAGGGATTCTACTACAATGAGCAGTTCTTC. Encoded protein: CASTREGFYYNEQFF.

This clonotype has only a few counts. The chain couples TRBV9 to TRBJ2-3; 8 bases map to TRBD2. This CDR3 spans 17 amino acids. J gave up 3 bases and V 0 bases, and 9 bases lay outside the gene matches. Germline CDR1 SGDLS, CDR2 YYNGEE. CDR3 nucleotide sequence: TGTGCCAGCAGCGTAGGCGGGGGGTCACTCGGAACAGATACGCAGTATTTT. Amino acid sequence: CASSVGGGSLGTDTQYF.

There are many counts of this clonotype. The chain employs TRBV6-1 and TRBJ2-7, with D maybe TRBD1 (5 bases). In germline, CDR1 is MNHNS, CDR2 SASEGT. V shed 4 bases and J shed 2 bases, with 12 bases lying between them. The length of the CDR3 is 14 residues. The CDR3 protein is CASSGTRTTYEQYF. In nucleotides, the CDR3 is TGTGCCAGCAGTGGGACACGGACAACCTACGAGCAGTACTTC.